This TCR beta chain came from a study of shared clonotypes between healthy human individuals. Clones were sequenced by immunoSEQ multiplex PCR, and TCRdb holds only the in-frame ones, with some missing. Of 950,000 to 1,100,000 clones in the sample, approximately 80% were seen once. The CDR3 is 14 residues long. Germline V gene data show CDR1 as KGHSH and CDR2 as LQKENI. Between the trimmed V and J ends, which lost 4 bases and 4 bases, there was a span of 13 bases. The chain links TRBV18 to TRBJ1-1; no clear D. This receptor was obtained from a man between 18 and 35 years old in good health. Some clones in this sample may be carry-over from other donors' samples. The material sequenced was memory CD4+ T cells from PBMCs. Subset denoted: CD45RA-negative fraction. CDR3 protein: CASSLDLKGTEAFF. The CDR3 DNA reads as TGTGCCAGCTCACTAGACCTTAAGGGCACTGAAGCTTTCTTT.